The clone carrying this T cell receptor (beta chain) showed up many times. The antigen remains unidentified. The source material, RNA transcripts, was used to amplify TCR beta CDR3 regions. HTBI primers were the set used in a first-round RT-PCR of the TCR CDR3. Using its own MiXCR run on the multiplex PCR reads, TCRdb lists one record per CDR3 protein. Counted here are 300,000 to 450,000 distinct CDR3 sequences, 20% to 30% occurring once; the ten biggest clones make up around four fifths. V was cut by 1 base and J by 9 bases, with 16 bases left in between. Per the germline V gene, CDR1 is SGHVS and CDR2 is FQNEAQ. The CDR3 runs to 15 residues. These data are taken from a study of T cells in Graves' hyperthyroidism and ophthalmopathy. Points from the study as a whole: Ophthalmopathy and stable hyperthyroidism were told apart by a 13 V-J model. The majority of expanded thyroid clonotypes above 0.001 also appeared in blood.

This sequence joins TRBV7-8 and TRBJ2-1; D ambiguous. Sequences were obtained from blood. This receptor was taken from a man aged 50 to 59 with Graves' hyperthyroidism. The CDR3 is CASSLEGPLTGEQFF. The DNA of the CDR3 is TGTGCCAGCAGCTTAGAAGGACCTCTAACTGGTGAGCAGTTCTTC.